This T cell receptor beta chain stems from a study of blood T cell repertoires in COVID-19. Turning to the study itself: PBMCs, B-cell-depleted T cells, or T cells were the source of the cDNA or gDNA that made up the material.

Germline CDR1 LGHNA, CDR2 YNFKEQ. The CDR3 spans 18 residues. V lost 4 bases and J lost 4, with 24 bases in between. Per the original data handling: Counts of nucleated cells, estimated from reference gene primer amplification, were obtained. The table came from immunoSEQ multiplex PCR; TCRdb's copy has only in-frame clones and leaves some out. The V and J calls and clone size come from that table; D and trimming were worked out from the DNA. The repertoire holds about 160,000 clones, with approximately 84% as singletons. This clone was seen ten or more times. The V gene is TRBV4-2, the J gene TRBJ2-3, with D tentatively TRBD2 (7 bases). The origin of this receptor is an elderly woman with acute or convalescent COVID-19. Sequencing was carried out using peripheral blood. This CDR3 is CASSPAKGGRGTADTQYF. The CDR3 DNA reads TGTGCCAGCAGCCCAGCAAAAGGTGGGAGGGGGACCGCAGATACGCAGTATTTT.